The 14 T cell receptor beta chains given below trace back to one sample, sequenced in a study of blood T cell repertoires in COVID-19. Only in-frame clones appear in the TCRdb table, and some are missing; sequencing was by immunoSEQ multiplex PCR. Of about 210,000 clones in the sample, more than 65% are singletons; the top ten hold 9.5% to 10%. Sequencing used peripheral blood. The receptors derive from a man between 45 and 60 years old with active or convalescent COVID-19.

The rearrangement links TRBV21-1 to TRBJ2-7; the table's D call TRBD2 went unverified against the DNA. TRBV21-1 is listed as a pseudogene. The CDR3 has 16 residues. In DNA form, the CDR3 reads TGTGCCAGCCCCCGGTCCGGTCTAGCGGTTACCTACGAGCAGTACTTC. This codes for CASPRSGLAVTYEQYF.

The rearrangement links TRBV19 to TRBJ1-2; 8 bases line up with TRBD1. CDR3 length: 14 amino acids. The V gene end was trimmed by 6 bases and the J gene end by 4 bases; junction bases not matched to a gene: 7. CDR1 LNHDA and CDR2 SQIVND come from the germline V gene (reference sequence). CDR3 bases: TGTGCCAGTAGAAGGGCAGGACAGGGCTATGGCTACACCTTC. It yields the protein CASRRAGQGYGYTF.

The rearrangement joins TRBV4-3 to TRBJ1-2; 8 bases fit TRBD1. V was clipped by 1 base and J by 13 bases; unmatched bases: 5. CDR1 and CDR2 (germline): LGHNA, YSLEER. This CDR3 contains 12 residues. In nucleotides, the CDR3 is TGCGCCAGCAGCCAAGGGGACAGGCCGGTCACCTTC. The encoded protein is CASSQGDRPVTF.

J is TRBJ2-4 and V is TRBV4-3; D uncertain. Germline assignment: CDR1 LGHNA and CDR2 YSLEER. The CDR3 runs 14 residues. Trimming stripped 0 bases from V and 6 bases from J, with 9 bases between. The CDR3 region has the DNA TGCGCCAGCAGCCAAGAAACAACGGGAAACATTCAGTACTTC. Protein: CASSQETTGNIQYF.

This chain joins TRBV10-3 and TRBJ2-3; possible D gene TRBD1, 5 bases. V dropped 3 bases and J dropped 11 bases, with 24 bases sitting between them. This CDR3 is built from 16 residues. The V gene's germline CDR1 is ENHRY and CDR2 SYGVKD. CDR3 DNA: TGTGCCATCAGTGACACCAGAGGCCGGCCATATAGGGGGCAGTATTTT. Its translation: CAISDTRGRPYRGQYF.

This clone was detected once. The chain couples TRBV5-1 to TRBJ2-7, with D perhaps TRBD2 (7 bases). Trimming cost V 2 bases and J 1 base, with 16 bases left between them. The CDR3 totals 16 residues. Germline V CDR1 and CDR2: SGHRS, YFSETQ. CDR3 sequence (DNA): TGCGCCAGCAGCTTAATTGGCGGGGGCAGGTCCTACGAGCAGTACTTC. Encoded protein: CASSLIGGGRSYEQYF.

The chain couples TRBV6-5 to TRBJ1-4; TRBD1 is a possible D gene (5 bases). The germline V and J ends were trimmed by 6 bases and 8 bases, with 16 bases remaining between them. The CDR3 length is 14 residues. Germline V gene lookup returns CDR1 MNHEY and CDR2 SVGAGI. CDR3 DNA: TGTGCCAGCAGCCGAGGAGGGGCAGCCGAAAAACTGTTTTTT. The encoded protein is CASSRGGAAEKLFF.

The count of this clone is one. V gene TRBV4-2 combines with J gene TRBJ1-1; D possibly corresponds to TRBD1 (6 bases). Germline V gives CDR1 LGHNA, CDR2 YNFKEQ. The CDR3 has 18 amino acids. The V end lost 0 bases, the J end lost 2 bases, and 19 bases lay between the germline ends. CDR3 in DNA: TGTGCCAGCAGCCAAGACCGCTTCAGGGGACCGACTAACACTGAAGCTTTCTTT. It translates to CASSQDRFRGPTNTEAFF.

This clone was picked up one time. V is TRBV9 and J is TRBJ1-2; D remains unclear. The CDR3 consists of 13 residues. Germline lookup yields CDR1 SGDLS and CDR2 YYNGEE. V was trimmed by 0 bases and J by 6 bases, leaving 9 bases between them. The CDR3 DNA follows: TGTGCCAGCAGCGTAGGGCCTCGGGATGGCTACACCTTC. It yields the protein CASSVGPRDGYTF.

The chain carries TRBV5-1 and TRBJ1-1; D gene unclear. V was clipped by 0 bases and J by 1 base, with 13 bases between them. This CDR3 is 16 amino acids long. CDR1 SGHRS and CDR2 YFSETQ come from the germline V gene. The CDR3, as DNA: TGCGCCAGCAGCTTGGTCCGGGAGTCCCAGAACACTGAAGCTTTCTTT. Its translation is CASSLVRESQNTEAFF.

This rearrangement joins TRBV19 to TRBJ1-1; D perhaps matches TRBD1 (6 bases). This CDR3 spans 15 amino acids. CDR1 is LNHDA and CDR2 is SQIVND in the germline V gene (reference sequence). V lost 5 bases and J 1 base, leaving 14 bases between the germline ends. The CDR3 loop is CASSPSDSPNTEAFF. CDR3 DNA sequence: TGTGCCAGTAGTCCATCGGACAGCCCGAACACTGAAGCTTTCTTT.

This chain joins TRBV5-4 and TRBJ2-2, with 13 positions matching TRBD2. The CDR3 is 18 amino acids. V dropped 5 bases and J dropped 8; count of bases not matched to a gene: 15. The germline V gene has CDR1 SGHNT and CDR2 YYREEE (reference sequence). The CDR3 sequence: CASRVSLWTSGSSGELFF. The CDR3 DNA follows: TGTGCCAGCAGGGTCTCTTTATGGACTAGCGGGAGTTCTGGGGAGCTGTTTTTT.

Here the CDR3 reads CASSRGQPPGKLFF. The DNA for the CDR3 is TGTGCCAGCAGCCGAGGACAGCCCCCTGGGAAACTGTTTTTT. V usage is TRBV28 and J usage is TRBJ1-4, with TRBD1 as a possible D gene (6 bases). V gave up 6 bases and J gave up 11 bases, with 19 bases separating them. This CDR3 comprises 14 residues. The germline V gene has CDR1 MDHEN and CDR2 SYDVKM.

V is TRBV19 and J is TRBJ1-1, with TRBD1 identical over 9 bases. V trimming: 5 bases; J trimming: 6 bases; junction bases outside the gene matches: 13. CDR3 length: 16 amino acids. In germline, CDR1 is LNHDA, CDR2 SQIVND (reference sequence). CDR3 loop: CASSPTPGTGSPEAFF. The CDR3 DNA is TGTGCCAGTAGTCCTACCCCCGGGACAGGGTCTCCTGAAGCTTTCTTT.